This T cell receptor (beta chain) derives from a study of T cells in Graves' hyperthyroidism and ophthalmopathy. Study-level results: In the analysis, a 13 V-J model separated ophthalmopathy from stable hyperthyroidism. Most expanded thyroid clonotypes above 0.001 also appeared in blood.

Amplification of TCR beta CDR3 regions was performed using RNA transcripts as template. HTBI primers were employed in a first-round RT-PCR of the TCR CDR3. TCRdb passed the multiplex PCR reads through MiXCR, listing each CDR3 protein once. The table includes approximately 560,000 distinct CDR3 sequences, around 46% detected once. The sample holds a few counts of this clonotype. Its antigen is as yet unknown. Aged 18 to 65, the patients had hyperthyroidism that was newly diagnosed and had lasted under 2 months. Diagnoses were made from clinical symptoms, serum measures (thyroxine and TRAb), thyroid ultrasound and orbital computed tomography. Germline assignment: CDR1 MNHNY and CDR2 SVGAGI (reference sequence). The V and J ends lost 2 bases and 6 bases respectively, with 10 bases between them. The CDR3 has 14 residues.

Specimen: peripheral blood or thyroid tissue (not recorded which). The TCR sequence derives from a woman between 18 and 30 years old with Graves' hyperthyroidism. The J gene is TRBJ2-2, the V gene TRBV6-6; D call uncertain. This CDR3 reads CASSYDHMAGELFF. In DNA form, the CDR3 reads TGTGCCAGCAGTTACGATCATATGGCCGGGGAGCTGTTTTTT.